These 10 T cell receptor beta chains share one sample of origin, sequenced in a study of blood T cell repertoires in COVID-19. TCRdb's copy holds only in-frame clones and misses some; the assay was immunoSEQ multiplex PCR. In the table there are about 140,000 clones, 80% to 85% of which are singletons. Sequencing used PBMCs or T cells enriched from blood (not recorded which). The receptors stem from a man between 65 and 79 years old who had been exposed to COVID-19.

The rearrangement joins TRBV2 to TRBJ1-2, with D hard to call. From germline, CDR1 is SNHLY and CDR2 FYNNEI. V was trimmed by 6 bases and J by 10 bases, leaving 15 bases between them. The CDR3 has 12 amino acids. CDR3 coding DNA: TGTGCCAGCAGAACGGAGGGAAAAGCCTACACCTTC. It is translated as CASRTEGKAYTF.

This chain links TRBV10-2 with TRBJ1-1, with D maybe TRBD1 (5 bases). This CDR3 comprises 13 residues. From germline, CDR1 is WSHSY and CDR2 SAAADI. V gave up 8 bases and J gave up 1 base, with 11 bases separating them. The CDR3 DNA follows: TGCGCCAGCGGAGATACAGGGAACACTGAAGCTTTCTTT. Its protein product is CASGDTGNTEAFF.

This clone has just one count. The CDR3 nucleotides read TGTGCCAGCAGCTACGGGGGAGATCCGAACACCGGGGAGCTGTTTTTT. Translated: CASSYGGDPNTGELFF. The rearrangement links TRBV5-5 to TRBJ2-2; tentatively, D is TRBD2 (6 bases). The CDR3 covers 16 residues. The germline V gene encodes CDR1 SGHKS and CDR2 YYEKEE (reference sequence). The V end was cut by 3 bases, the J end by 0 bases, with 12 bases between.

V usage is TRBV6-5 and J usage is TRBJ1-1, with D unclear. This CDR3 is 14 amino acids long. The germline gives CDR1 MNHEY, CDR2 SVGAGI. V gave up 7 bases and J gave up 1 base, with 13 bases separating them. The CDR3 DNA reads TGTGCCAGCATTCTGGCCCCACGGAACACTGAAGCTTTCTTT. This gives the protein CASILAPRNTEAFF.

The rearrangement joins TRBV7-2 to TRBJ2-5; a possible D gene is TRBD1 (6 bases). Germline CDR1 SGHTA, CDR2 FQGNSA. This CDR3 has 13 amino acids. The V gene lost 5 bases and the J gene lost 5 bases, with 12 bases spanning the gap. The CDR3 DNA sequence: TGTGCCAGCAGCGTCAGGGGTTCGGAGACCCAGTACTTC. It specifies CASSVRGSETQYF.

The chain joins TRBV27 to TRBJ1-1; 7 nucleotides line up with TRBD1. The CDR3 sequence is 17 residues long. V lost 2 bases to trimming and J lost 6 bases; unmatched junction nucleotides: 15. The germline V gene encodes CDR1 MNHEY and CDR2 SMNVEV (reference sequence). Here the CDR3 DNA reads TGTGCCAGCAGTTTAAGGGGCGGGACAGCCTCAAACCCTGAAGCTTTCTTT. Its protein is CASSLRGGTASNPEAFF.

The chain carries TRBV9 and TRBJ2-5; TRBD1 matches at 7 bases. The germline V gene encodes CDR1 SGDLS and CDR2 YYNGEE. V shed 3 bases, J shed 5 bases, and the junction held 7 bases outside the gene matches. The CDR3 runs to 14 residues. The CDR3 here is CASSARQGRETQYF. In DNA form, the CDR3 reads TGTGCCAGCAGCGCCCGACAGGGACGGGAGACCCAGTACTTC.

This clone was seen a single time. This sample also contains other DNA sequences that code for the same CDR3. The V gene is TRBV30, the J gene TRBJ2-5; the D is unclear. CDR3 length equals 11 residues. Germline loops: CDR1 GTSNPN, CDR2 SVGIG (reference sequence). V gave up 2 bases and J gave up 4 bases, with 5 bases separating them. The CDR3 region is CAWSSVETQYF. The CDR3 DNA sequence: TGTGCCTGGAGTTCTGTAGAGACCCAGTACTTC.

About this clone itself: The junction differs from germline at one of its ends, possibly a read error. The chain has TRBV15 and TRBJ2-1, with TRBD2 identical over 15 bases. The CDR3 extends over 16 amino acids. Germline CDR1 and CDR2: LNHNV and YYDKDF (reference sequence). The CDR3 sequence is CATSRGGTSGRNGQFF. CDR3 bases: TGTGCCACCAGCAGAGGGGGGACTAGCGGGAGGAATGGGCAGTTCTTC.

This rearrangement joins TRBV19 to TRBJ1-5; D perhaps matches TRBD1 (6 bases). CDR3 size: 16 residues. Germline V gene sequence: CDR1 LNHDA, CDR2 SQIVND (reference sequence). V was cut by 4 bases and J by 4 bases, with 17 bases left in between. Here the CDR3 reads CASSTPARGGNQPQHF. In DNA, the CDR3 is TGTGCCAGTAGTACCCCGGCCAGGGGAGGGAATCAGCCCCAGCATTTT.